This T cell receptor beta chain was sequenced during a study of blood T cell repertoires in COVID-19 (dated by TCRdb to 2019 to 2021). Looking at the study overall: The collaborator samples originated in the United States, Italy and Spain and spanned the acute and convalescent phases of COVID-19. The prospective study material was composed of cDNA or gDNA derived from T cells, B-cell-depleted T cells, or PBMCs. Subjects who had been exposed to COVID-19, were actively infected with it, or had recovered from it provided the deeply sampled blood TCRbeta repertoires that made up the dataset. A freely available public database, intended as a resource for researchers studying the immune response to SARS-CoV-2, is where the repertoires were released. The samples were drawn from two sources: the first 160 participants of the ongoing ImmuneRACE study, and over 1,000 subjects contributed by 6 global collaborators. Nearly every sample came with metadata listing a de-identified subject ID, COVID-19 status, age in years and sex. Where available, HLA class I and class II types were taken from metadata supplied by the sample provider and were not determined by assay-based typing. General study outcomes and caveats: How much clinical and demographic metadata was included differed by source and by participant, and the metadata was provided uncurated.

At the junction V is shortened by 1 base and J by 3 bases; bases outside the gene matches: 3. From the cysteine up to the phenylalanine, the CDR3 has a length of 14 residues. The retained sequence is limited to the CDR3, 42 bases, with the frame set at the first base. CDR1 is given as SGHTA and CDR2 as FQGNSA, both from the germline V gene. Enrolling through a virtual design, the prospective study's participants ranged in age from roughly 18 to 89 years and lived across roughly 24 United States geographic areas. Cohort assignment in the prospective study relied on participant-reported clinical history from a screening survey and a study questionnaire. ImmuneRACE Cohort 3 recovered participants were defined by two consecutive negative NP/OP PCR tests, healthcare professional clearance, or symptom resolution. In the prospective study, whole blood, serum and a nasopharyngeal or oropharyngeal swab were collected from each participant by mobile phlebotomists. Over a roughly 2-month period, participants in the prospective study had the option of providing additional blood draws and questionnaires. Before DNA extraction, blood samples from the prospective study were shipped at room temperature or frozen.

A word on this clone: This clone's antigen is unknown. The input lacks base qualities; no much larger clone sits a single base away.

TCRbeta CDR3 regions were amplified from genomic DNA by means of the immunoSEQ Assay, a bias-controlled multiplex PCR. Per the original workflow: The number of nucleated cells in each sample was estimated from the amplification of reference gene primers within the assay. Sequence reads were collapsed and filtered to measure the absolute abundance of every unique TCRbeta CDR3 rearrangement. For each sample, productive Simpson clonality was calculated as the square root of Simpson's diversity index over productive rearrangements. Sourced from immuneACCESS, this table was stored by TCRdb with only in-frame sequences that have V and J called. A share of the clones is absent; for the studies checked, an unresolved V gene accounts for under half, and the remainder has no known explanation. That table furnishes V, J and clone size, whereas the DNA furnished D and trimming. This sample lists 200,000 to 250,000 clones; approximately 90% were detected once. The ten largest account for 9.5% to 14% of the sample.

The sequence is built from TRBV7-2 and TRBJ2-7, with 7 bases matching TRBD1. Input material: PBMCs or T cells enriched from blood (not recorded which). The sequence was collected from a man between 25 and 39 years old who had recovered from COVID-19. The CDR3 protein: CASSLVQGVYEQYF. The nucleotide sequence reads TGTGCCAGCAGCTTAGTTCAGGGGGTCTACGAGCAGTACTTC.